The rows below give T cell receptor beta chains drawn from one sample of a study of T cells in Graves' hyperthyroidism and ophthalmopathy. TCRdb ran MiXCR on the multiplex PCR reads and lists one entry per CDR3 protein. Here the sample spans some 400,000 distinct CDR3 sequences, less than 15% being singletons. The material sequenced was blood. The receptors come from a man aged 30 to 39 with Graves' hyperthyroidism that later progressed to Graves' ophthalmopathy. Each CDR3 is given with its conserved first and last residue. A D gene is named only where the DNA matches it firmly. The size of a clone is reported for some rows only, either as once, few or many, or as a class for expanded clones.

V	J	D	size	CDR3	DNA
TRBV24-1	TRBJ2-7	TRBD2	many	CATTRLAGRESMYEQYF	TGTGCCACCACCAGACTAGCGGGAAGGGAGTCGATGTACGAGCAGTACTTC
TRBV10-2	TRBJ2-7	.	.	CASSERQGTLRGQYF	TGCGCCAGCAGTGAGAGGCAGGGTACTCTACGAGGGCAGTACTTC
TRBV7-2	TRBJ1-2	TRBD1	many	CASSDRQGANYGYTF	TGTGCCAGCAGCGATAGACAGGGGGCGAACTATGGCTACACCTTC
TRBV13	TRBJ1-4	.	.	CASSLRGASEKLFF	TGTGCCAGCAGCTTACGGGGGGCTAGCGAAAAACTGTTTTTT
TRBV7-8	TRBJ2-7	.	many	CASSLVGQSSYEQYF	TGTGCCAGCAGCTTAGTTGGACAGTCATCCTACGAGCAGTACTTC
TRBV3-1	TRBJ1-5	TRBD1	few	CASSQGRGQGQPQHF	TGTGCCAGCAGCCAAGGCAGGGGGCAGGGTCAGCCCCAGCATTTT
TRBV13	TRBJ2-3	TRBD1	many	CASSLQGAETDTQYF	TGTGCCAGCAGCTTACAGGGGGCGGAGACAGATACGCAGTATTTT
TRBV7-6	TRBJ2-1	.	.	CASSLALSGVNEQFF	TGTGCCAGCAGCTTAGCGTTATCGGGGGTTAATGAGCAGTTCTTC
TRBV12-3/TRBV12-4	TRBJ1-2	TRBD1	many	CASSPQGGGYGYTF	TGTGCCAGCAGTCCGCAGGGGGGCGGCTATGGCTACACCTTC
TRBV20-1	TRBJ2-7	.	.	CSAYRSEQYF	TGCAGTGCTTATAGGTCCGAGCAGTACTTC
TRBV7-2	TRBJ2-7	TRBD1	.	CASSFWTGVANEQYF	TGTGCCAGCAGCTTTTGGACAGGGGTGGCCAACGAGCAGTACTTC
TRBV9	TRBJ2-1	TRBD2	many	CASSEGTSGYNEQFF	TGTGCCAGCAGCGAGGGGACTAGCGGATACAATGAGCAGTTCTTC
TRBV2	TRBJ2-1	TRBD2	.	CAGADGGANEQFF	TGTGCCGGGGCTGACGGGGGGGCAAATGAGCAGTTCTTC
TRBV14	TRBJ2-7	.	few	CASSQDGLTYEQYF	TGTGCCAGCAGTCAGGACGGGCTCACCTACGAGCAGTACTTC
TRBV30	TRBJ1-6	.	few	CAWTQYQTDNSPLHF	TGTGCCTGGACGCAGTACCAGACAGACAATTCACCCCTCCACTTT
TRBV12-3/TRBV12-4	TRBJ1-1	.	many	CASSLNWLSTEAFF	TGTGCCAGCAGTTTAAACTGGCTGAGCACTGAAGCTTTCTTT
TRBV11-2	TRBJ1-5	TRBD1	many	CASSRDRYQPQHF	TGTGCCAGCAGCCGGGACAGGTATCAGCCCCAGCATTTT